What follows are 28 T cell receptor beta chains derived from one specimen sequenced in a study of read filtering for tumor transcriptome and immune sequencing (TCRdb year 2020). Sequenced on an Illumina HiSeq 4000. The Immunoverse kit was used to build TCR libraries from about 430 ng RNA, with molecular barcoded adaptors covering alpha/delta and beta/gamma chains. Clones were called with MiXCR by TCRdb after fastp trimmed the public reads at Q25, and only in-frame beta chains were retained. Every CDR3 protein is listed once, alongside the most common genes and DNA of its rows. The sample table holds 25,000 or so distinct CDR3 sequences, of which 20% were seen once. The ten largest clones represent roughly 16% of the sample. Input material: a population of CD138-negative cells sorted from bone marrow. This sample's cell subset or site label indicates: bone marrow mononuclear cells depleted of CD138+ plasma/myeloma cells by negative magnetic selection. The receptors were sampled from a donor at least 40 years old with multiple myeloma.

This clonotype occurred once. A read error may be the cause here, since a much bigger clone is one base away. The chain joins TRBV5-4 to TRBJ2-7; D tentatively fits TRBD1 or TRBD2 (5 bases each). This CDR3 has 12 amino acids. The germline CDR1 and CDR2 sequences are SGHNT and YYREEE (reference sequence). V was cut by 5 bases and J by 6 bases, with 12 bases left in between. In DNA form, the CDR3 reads TGTGCCAGCAGGTCCGGGACGGGCGAGCAGTACTTC. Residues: CASRSGTGEQYF. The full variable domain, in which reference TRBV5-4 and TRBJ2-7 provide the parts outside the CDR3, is ETGVTQSPTHLIKTRGQQVTLRCSSQSGHNTVSWYQQALGQGPQFIFQYYREEENGRGNFPPRFSGLQFPNYSSELNVNALELDDSALYLCASRSGTGEQYFGPGTRLTVT.

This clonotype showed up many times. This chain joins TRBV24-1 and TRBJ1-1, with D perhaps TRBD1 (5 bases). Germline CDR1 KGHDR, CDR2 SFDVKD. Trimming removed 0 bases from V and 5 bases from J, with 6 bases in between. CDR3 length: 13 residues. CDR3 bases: TGTGCCACCAGTGATTTGTGGGGGACTGAAGCTTTCTTT. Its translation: CATSDLWGTEAFF.

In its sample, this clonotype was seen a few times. CDR3 coding DNA: TGTGCCATCAGTGTTGGGGATGAGCAGTTCTTC. It yields the protein CAISVGDEQFF. The J gene is TRBJ2-1, the V gene TRBV10-3; D gene uncertain. This CDR3 comprises 11 residues. The V gene lost 4 bases and the J gene lost 8 bases, with 6 bases spanning the gap. Per germline, CDR1 ENHRY and CDR2 SYGVKD.

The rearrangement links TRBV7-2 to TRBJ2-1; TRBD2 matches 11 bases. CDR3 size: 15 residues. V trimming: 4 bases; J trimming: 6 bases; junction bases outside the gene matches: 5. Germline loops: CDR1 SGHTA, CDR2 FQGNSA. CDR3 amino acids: CASSSELAGANEQFF. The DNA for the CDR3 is TGTGCCAGCAGCTCAGAACTAGCGGGAGCCAATGAGCAGTTCTTC. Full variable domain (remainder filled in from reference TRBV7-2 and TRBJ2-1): GAGVSQSPSNKVTEKGKDVELRCDPISGHTALYWYRQSLGQGLEFLIYFQGNSAPDKSGLPSDRFSAERTGGSVSTLTIQRTQQEDSAVYLCASSSELAGANEQFFGPGTRLTVL.

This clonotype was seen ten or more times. The CDR3 DNA is TGCAGCGTTGAGACAGGGGTTGACATTCAGTACTTC. It is translated as CSVETGVDIQYF. This sequence joins TRBV29-1 and TRBJ2-4, with 8 bases identical to TRBD1. With 3 bases clipped from V and 8 bases from J, the junction kept 3 bases outside the gene matches. This CDR3 is built from 12 residues. Germline CDR1 and CDR2: SQVTM and ANQGSEA.

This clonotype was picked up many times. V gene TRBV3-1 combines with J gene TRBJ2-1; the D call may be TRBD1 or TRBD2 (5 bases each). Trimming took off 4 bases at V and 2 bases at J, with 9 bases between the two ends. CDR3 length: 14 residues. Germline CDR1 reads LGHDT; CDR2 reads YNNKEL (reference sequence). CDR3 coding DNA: TGTGCCAGCAGCCCGCCGGGGCCCTACAATGAGCAGTTCTTC. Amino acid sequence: CASSPPGPYNEQFF.

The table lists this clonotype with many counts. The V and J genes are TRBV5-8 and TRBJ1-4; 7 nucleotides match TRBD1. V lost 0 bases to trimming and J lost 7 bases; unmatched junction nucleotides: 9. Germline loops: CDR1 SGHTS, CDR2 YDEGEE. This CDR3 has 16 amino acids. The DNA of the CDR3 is TGTGCCAGCAGCTTGGCCGTCAAGGGGGCGGTTGAAAAACTGTTTTTT. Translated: CASSLAVKGAVEKLFF.

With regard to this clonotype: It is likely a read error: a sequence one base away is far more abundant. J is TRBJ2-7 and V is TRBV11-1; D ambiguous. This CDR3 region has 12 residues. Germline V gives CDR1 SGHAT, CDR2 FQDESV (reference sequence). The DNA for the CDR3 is TGTGCCGGCAGCTTACCTGAGTACGAGCAGTACTTC. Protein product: CAGSLPEYEQYF.

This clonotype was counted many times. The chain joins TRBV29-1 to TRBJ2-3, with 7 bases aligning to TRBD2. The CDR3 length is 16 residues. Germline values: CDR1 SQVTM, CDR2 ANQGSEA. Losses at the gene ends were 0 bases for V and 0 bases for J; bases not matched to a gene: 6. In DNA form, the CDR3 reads TGCAGCGTTGAAGATCGACCAGCGGGGAGCACAGATACGCAGTATTTT. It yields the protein CSVEDRPAGSTDTQYF.

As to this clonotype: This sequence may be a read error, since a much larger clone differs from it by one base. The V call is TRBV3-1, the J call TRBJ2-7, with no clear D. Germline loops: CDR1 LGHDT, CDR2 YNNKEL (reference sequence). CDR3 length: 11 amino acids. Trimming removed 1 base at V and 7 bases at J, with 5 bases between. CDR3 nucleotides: TGTGCCAGCAGCCAAGCTTGTGAGCAGTACTTC. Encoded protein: CASSQACEQYF.

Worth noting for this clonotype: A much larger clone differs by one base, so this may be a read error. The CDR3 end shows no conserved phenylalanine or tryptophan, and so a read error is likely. CDR3 sequence (DNA): TGTGCCAGCTCACCACGGCAAGGGGGCTCAGGGGAGCAGTTCCTC. Protein product: CASSPRQGGSGEQFL. The chain combines TRBV18 with TRBJ2-1; 7 positions match TRBD1. V dropped 1 base and J dropped 10; count of bases not matched to a gene: 10. The V gene's germline CDR1 is KGHSH and CDR2 LQKENI. This CDR3 spans 15 amino acids.

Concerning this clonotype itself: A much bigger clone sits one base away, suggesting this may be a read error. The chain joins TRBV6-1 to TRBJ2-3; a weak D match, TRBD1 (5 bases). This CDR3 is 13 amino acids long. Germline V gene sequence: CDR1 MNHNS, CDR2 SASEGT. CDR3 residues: CASSSSYTGTQYF. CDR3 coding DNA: TGTGCCAGCAGTTCGAGCTACACAGGTACGCAGTATTTT.

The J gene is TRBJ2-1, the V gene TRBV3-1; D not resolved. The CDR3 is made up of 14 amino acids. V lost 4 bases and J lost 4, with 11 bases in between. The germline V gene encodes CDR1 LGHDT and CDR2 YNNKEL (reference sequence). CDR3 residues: CASSLPTAYNEQFF. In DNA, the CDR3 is TGTGCCAGCAGCCTTCCGACCGCATACAATGAGCAGTTCTTC.

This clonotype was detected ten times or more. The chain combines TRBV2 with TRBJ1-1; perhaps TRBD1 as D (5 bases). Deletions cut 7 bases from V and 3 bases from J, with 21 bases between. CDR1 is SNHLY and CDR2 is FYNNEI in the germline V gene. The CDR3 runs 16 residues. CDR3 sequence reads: CASTERGGGGYTEAFF. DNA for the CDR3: TGTGCCAGCACCGAAAGGGGCGGAGGCGGGTACACTGAAGCTTTCTTT.

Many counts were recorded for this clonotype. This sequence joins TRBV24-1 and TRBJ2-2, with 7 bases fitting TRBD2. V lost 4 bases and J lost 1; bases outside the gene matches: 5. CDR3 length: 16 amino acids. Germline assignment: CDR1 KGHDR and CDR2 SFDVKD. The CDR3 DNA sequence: TGTGCCACCAGTGACCCTGGACTAGTGAACACCGGGGAGCTGTTTTTT. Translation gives CATSDPGLVNTGELFF.

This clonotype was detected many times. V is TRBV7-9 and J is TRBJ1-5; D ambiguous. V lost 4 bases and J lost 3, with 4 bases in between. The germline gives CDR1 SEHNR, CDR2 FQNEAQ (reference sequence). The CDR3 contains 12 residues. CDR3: CASSSYNQPQHF. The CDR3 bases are TGTGCCAGCAGCTCCTACAATCAGCCCCAGCATTTT.

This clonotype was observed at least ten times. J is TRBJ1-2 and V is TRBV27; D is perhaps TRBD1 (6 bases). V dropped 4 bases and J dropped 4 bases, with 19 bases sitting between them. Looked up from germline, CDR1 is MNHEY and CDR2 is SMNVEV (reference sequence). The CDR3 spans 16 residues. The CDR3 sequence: CASSSWGRLDSYGYTF. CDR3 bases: TGTGCCAGCAGTTCCTGGGGGCGCCTGGATAGCTATGGCTACACCTTC.

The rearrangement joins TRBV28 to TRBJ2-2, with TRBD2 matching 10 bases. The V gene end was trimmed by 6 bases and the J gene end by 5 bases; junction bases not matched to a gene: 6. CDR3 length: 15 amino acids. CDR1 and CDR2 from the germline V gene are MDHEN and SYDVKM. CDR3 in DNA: TGTGCCAGCAGACCCGGGACTAGCGAAACCGGGGAGCTGTTTTTT. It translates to CASRPGTSETGELFF. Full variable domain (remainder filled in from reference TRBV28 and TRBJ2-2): DVKVTQSSRYLVKRTGEKVFLECVQDMDHENMFWYRQDPGLGLRLIYFSYDVKMKEKGDIPEGYSVSREKKERFSLILESASTNQTSMYLCASRPGTSETGELFFGEGSRLTVL.

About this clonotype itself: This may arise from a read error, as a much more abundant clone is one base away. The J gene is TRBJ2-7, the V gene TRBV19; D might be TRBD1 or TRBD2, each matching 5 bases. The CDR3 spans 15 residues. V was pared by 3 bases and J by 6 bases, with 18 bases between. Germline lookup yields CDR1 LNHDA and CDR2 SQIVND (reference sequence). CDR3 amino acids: CASSIRDQTSGEQYF. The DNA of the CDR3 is TGTGCCAGTAGTATCCGGGACCAAACTTCGGGCGAGCAGTACTTC. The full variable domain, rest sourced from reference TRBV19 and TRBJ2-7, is DGGITQSPKYLFRKEGQNVTLSCEQNLNHDAMYWYRQDPGQGLRLIYYSQIVNDFQKGDIAEGYSVSREKKESFPLTVTSAQKNPTAFYLCASSIRDQTSGEQYFGPGTRLTVT.

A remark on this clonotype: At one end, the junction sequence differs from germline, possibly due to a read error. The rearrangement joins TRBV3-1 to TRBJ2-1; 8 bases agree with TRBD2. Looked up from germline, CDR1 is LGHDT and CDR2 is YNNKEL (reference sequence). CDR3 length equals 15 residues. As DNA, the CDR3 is TGTGCCAGCAGCCAGGGACCAGCGGGAGTCTTTGAGCAGTTTTTC. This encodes CASSQGPAGVFEQFF.

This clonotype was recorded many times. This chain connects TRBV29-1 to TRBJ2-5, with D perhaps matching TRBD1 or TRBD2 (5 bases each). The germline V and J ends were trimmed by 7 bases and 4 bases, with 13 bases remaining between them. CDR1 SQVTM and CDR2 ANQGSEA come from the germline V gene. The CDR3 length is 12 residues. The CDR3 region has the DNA TGCAGCGGGAACGAGGGGACAGAGACCCAGTACTTC. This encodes CSGNEGTETQYF.

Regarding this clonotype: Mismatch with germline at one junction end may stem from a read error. The CDR3: CASRVAPLGGLSGQFF. The CDR3 DNA follows: TGTGCCAGCCGCGTAGCTCCCCTTGGGGGGTTGAGTGGGCAGTTCTTC. The chain recombines TRBV9 with TRBJ2-1; TRBD2 is a possible D gene (6 bases). Germline V gene lookup returns CDR1 SGDLS and CDR2 YYNGEE. The length of the CDR3 is 16 residues.

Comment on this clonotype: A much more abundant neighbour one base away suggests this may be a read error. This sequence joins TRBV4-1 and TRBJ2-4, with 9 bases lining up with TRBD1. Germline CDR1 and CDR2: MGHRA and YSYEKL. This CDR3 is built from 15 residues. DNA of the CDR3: TGCGCCAGCGGCCAAGGGACAGGGTCCAAAAACATTCAGTACTTC. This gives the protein CASGQGTGSKNIQYF.

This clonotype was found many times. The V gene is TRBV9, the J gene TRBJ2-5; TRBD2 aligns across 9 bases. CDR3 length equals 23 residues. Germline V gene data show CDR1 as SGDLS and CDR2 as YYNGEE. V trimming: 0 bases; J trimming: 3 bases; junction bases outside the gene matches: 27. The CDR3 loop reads CASSVAPTGSGVMTSGRKETQYF. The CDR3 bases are TGTGCCAGCAGCGTAGCCCCGACAGGGAGTGGGGTAATGACTAGCGGACGGAAAGAGACCCAGTACTTC.

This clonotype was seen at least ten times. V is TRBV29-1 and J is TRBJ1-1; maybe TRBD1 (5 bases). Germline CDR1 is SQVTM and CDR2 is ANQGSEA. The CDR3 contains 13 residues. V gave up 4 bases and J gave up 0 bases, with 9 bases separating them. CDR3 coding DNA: TGCAGCGTTGGGGGGGGGGTGAACACTGAAGCTTTCTTT. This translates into CSVGGGVNTEAFF.

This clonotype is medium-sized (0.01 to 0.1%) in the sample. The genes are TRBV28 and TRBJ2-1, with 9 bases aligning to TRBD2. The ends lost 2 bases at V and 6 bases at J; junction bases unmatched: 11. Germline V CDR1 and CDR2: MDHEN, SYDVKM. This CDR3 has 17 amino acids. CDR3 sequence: CASSLEEGLALGNEQFF. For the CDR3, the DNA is TGTGCCAGCAGTTTAGAGGAGGGACTAGCCCTCGGCAATGAGCAGTTCTTC.

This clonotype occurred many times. CDR3 DNA: TGCAGTGCTAGAGGGACTGCTAGCGGCTACGAGCAGTACTTC. Translating gives CSARGTASGYEQYF. This chain joins TRBV20-1 and TRBJ2-7; 7 positions match TRBD2. Germline assignment: CDR1 DFQATT and CDR2 SNEGSKA (reference sequence). J gave up 3 bases and V 1 base, and 6 bases lay outside the gene matches. There are 14 residues in the CDR3.

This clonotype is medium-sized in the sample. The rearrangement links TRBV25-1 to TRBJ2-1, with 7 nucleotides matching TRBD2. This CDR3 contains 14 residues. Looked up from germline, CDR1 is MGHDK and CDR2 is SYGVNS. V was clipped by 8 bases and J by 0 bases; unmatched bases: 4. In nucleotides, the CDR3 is TGTGCCAGCCGTGGGGACTACTCCTACAATGAGCAGTTCTTC. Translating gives CASRGDYSYNEQFF.